This T cell receptor (beta chain) is drawn from a study of technical replicates of blood from several donors. Produced via immunoSEQ multiplex PCR; TCRdb's table is partial and in-frame only. Altogether over 80,000 clones are present, about 95% being singletons, with the ten largest covering 0.3% to 0.45%. The source of this sequence is a human donor in good health. Specimen: T cells isolated from PBMCs.

The CDR3 is CASSPPKMGTDTQYF. For the CDR3, the DNA is TGTGCCAGCAGCCCGCCTAAAATGGGCACAGATACGCAGTATTTT. V gene TRBV5-4 combines with J gene TRBJ2-3; no firm D call. Trimming left V 4 bases short and J 1 base short, with 13 bases between. This CDR3 spans 15 amino acids. Germline V gene data show CDR1 as SGHNT and CDR2 as YYREEE (reference sequence).